These 19 T cell receptor beta chains came from one sample sequenced in a study of T cell responses to AZD1222 COVID-19 vaccine. The assay was immunoSEQ multiplex PCR, and TCRdb's table has in-frame clones only and misses some. The table records some 96,000 clones, approximately 89% of them present only once. Specimen: peripheral blood, collected on day 0 of MenACWY control vaccination. These receptors originate from an adult in good health.

The chain has TRBV6-5 and TRBJ1-6, with D possibly matching TRBD1 (5 bases). The length of the CDR3 is 13 residues. CDR1 MNHEY and CDR2 SVGAGI come from the germline V gene. V lost 7 bases and J 10 bases, leaving 14 bases between the germline ends. CDR3 sequence reads: CASTLGVGSPLHF. DNA of the CDR3: TGTGCCAGCACTCTAGGGGTCGGGTCACCCCTCCACTTT.

The chain links TRBV18 to TRBJ1-5; D might be TRBD1 (5 bases). The length of the CDR3 is 14 residues. The ends were cut back, 2 bases at V and 5 bases at J, with 10 bases in the middle. The germline gives CDR1 KGHSH, CDR2 LQKENI. The CDR3 DNA sequence: TGTGCCAGCTCACCATCAGGGAACGATCAGCCCCAGCATTTT. Protein sequence: CASSPSGNDQPQHF.

The chain is built from TRBV3-1 (or the pseudogene TRBV3-2) and TRBJ2-5; a possible D gene is TRBD1 (6 bases). Germline-derived CDR1 and CDR2 are LGHDT and YNNKEL (reference sequence). The V gene lost 4 bases and the J gene lost 5 bases, with 8 bases spanning the gap. The CDR3 covers 12 residues. CDR3 amino acids: CASSPTGETQYF. DNA of the CDR3: TGTGCCAGCAGCCCTACAGGGGAGACCCAGTACTTC.

The CDR3 coding sequence is TGCGCCAGCAGCTTGGGACGACTAGCGGGAGGGAACAATGAGCAGTTCTTC. This translates into CASSLGRLAGGNNEQFF. The rearrangement links TRBV5-1 to TRBJ2-1, with 14 bases aligning to TRBD2. The CDR3 extends over 17 amino acids. Unmatched junction bases numbered 4, after V lost 0 bases and J lost 5 bases. CDR1 is SGHRS, CDR2 YFSETQ, per germline. The full variable domain, completed using reference TRBV5-1 and TRBJ2-1, is KAGVTQTPRYLIKTRGQQVTLSCSPISGHRSVSWYQQTPGQGLQFLFEYFSETQRNKGNFPGRFSGRQFSNSRSEMNVSTLELGDSALYLCASSLGRLAGGNNEQFFGPGTRLTVL.

The chain carries TRBV6-2 or TRBV6-3 and TRBJ1-2, with 8 positions matching TRBD1. CDR1 is MNHEY and CDR2 is SVGEGT in the germline V gene. V lost 5 bases and J lost 3; bases outside the gene matches: 8. This CDR3 is built from 15 residues. This CDR3 is CASSPTGQVDYGYTF. In nucleotides, the CDR3 is TGTGCCAGCAGTCCCACGGGACAGGTGGACTATGGCTACACCTTC.

The CDR3 protein is CASSPGTTTNEKLFF. As DNA, the CDR3 is TGTGCCAGCAGCCCCGGGACAACAACTAATGAAAAACTGTTTTTT. This chain uses TRBV11-2 with TRBJ1-4; tentative D call: TRBD1 (6 bases). The germline gives CDR1 SGHAT, CDR2 FQNNGV. This CDR3 is built from 15 residues. V lost 5 bases to trimming and J lost 0 bases, with 10 bases between them.

The chain is built from TRBV5-1 and TRBJ1-1; D remains unclear. Germline CDR1 is SGHRS and CDR2 is YFSETQ. The CDR3 spans 16 residues. The V gene lost 0 bases and the J gene lost 2 bases, with 14 bases spanning the gap. DNA of the CDR3: TGCGCCAGCAGCTTGGATTTTGGTCGGGGTAACACTGAAGCTTTCTTT. Translating gives CASSLDFGRGNTEAFF.

A few counts support this clone. Other DNA sequences from this sample encode an identical CDR3 as well. This chain uses TRBV5-1 with TRBJ1-3, with D unresolved. The CDR3 length is 14 residues. The germline CDR1 and CDR2 sequences are SGHRS and YFSETQ. Deletions cut 2 bases from V and 4 bases from J, with 10 bases between. DNA for the CDR3: TGCGCCAGCAGCTTAGGGCCGGGGGGAAACACCATATATTTT. This codes for CASSLGPGGNTIYF.

This clone was observed a handful of times. The V gene is TRBV5-8, the J gene TRBJ2-5; D is perhaps TRBD1 (6 bases). Germline V lookup: CDR1 SGHTS, CDR2 YDEGEE. V was pared by 0 bases and J by 5 bases, with 11 bases between. This CDR3 region has 14 residues. In DNA, the CDR3 is TGTGCCAGCAGCTTGGAACAGGGTCGGGAGACCCAGTACTTC. It translates to CASSLEQGRETQYF.

This chain uses TRBV20-1 with TRBJ1-1; D remains unclear. The CDR3 consists of 11 residues. The V gene lost 5 bases and the J gene lost 3 bases, with 7 bases spanning the gap. Germline V gene sequence: CDR1 DFQATT, CDR2 SNEGSKA (reference sequence). CDR3 DNA: TGCAGTGCTTCTCAAGACACTGAAGCTTTCTTT. Its protein is CSASQDTEAFF.

The rearrangement uses TRBV11-3 and TRBJ2-7, with TRBD2 matching over 7 bases. Germline values: CDR1 SGHNT, CDR2 YENEEA. V shed 1 base, J shed 6 bases, and the junction held 0 bases outside the gene matches. The CDR3 has 12 amino acids. In DNA form, the CDR3 reads TGTGCCAGCAGCTTAGGGGGGGGCGAGCAGTACTTC. Its protein product is CASSLGGGEQYF.

CDR3 in DNA: TGTGCCAGCTCACCAAGGCAGGGGAATCAGCCCCAGCATTTT. Translation: CASSPRQGNQPQHF. The V call is TRBV18, the J call TRBJ1-5, with D possibly being TRBD1 (6 bases). V was trimmed by 2 bases and J by 4 bases, leaving 9 bases between them. The CDR3 loop spans 14 amino acids. Germline lookup yields CDR1 KGHSH and CDR2 LQKENI.

The chain carries TRBV27 and TRBJ2-3, with a tentative D call TRBD2 (6 bases). Germline loops: CDR1 MNHEY, CDR2 SMNVEV (reference sequence). The V end lost 6 bases, the J end lost 6 bases, and 16 bases lay between the germline ends. The CDR3 loop spans 14 amino acids. This CDR3 reads CASSWRGDPDTQYF. CDR3 DNA: TGTGCCAGCAGCTGGCGCGGGGACCCGGATACGCAGTATTTT.

This clone occurred once. V usage is TRBV28 and J usage is TRBJ2-7; the D call may be TRBD1 or TRBD2 (5 bases each). Trimming stripped 6 bases from V and 8 bases from J, with 20 bases between. Germline CDR1 and CDR2: MDHEN and SYDVKM. The CDR3 consists of 14 residues. The CDR3: CASRPRGGAKQQYF. For the CDR3, the DNA is TGTGCCAGCAGACCCCGGGGTGGGGCGAAGCAGCAGTACTTC.

The chain links TRBV6-5 to TRBJ1-1; D remains ambiguous. There are 14 residues in the CDR3. V lost 0 bases to trimming and J lost 7 bases, with 12 bases between them. Per the germline V gene, CDR1 is MNHEY and CDR2 is SVGAGI. The CDR3 sequence is CASSYSARGNEAFF. CDR3 nucleotides: TGTGCCAGCAGTTACTCGGCCAGAGGGAATGAAGCTTTCTTT.

The chain couples TRBV15 to TRBJ2-5, with 8 bases fitting TRBD1. V trimming: 4 bases; J trimming: 4 bases; junction bases outside the gene matches: 11. This CDR3 comprises 16 residues. Germline V gene sequence: CDR1 LNHNV, CDR2 YYDKDF (reference sequence). CDR3 DNA sequence: TGTGCCACCAGCACAAGACAGGGGTGGTTTATAGAGACCCAGTACTTC. Amino acid sequence: CATSTRQGWFIETQYF.

This clone was seen once. This sequence joins TRBV30 and TRBJ1-2; a weak D match, TRBD1 (5 bases). V was clipped by 0 bases and J by 8 bases, with 13 bases between them. The CDR3 is made up of 13 amino acids. Germline CDR1 is GTSNPN and CDR2 is SVGIG (reference sequence). CDR3 nucleotide sequence: TGTGCCTGGAGTGTACTTGCGGGGCTAGGCTACACCTTC. It codes for CAWSVLAGLGYTF.

V gene TRBV11-2 combines with J gene TRBJ1-6; D perhaps matches TRBD1 (6 bases). Per germline, CDR1 SGHAT and CDR2 FQNNGV. The CDR3 is 15 amino acids. V lost 4 bases and J lost 11, with 18 bases in between. Here the CDR3 DNA reads TGTGCCAGCAGCTCCACCCTCCGAGGGGGGGCACCCCTCCACTTT. Its translation: CASSSTLRGGAPLHF.

The V call is TRBV3-1 (or the pseudogene TRBV3-2), the J call TRBJ1-1; a possible D gene is TRBD1 (5 bases). There are 13 residues in the CDR3. The germline V gene encodes CDR1 LGHDT and CDR2 YNNKEL (reference sequence). The V end was cut by 2 bases, the J end by 4 bases, with 8 bases between. The chain's CDR3 is CASSQQGGTEAFF. Here the CDR3 DNA reads TGTGCCAGCAGCCAACAGGGTGGCACTGAAGCTTTCTTT.